The 30 T cell receptor beta chains reported below all come from one sample, sequenced in a study of esophageal squamous cell carcinoma under preoperative chemotherapy. MiXCR, applied by TCRdb to the PCR reads, yields one record per CDR3 protein. This repertoire shows some 16,000 distinct CDR3 sequences, approximately 61% found once; its top ten account for more than 50%. The time point denotes: before preoperative PTX-NDP chemotherapy. Sample acquisition took place from a patient given preoperative chemotherapy. The source is a human donor with esophageal squamous cell carcinoma. The donor label of this sample is uncertain.

The gene calls are TRBV5-4 and TRBJ1-1, with D maybe TRBD1 (6 bases). The CDR3 length is 13 residues. The germline gives CDR1 SGHNT, CDR2 YYREEE (reference sequence). Trimming shortened V by 0 bases and J by 5 bases, and 8 bases separated the two germline ends. The chain's CDR3 is CASSLEGGTEAFF. CDR3 coding DNA: TGTGCCAGCAGCTTGGAGGGGGGGACTGAAGCTTTCTTT.

The J gene is TRBJ2-1, the V gene TRBV10-3; maybe TRBD2 (6 bases). Judging by the DNA end, TRBJ2-4 fits better; the J call may be wrong. Germline CDR1 reads ENHRY; CDR2 reads SYGVKD. The CDR3 runs 14 residues. CDR3 loop: CAGGWGREQEIQYF. CDR3 nucleotides: TGTGCGGGGGGATGGGGACGGGAACAAGAGATTCAGTACTTC.

The J gene is TRBJ2-5, the V gene TRBV6-5; a weak D match, TRBD2 (5 bases). V lost 2 bases, J lost 13 bases, and 20 bases lay in between. The length of the CDR3 is 14 residues. Germline V gene sequence: CDR1 MNHEY, CDR2 SVGAGI. CDR3 amino acids: CASSYVGNTGELYF. CDR3 DNA sequence: TGTGCCAGCAGTTACGTCGGGAACACCGGGGAGCTGTACTTC.

J is TRBJ2-1 and V is TRBV6-1, with TRBD2 identical over 8 bases. In germline, CDR1 is MNHNS, CDR2 SASEGT. J gave up 1 base and V 2 bases, and 13 bases lay outside the gene matches. This CDR3 has 19 amino acids. The CDR3: CASSELAGSDISSYNEQFF. CDR3 in DNA: TGTGCCAGCAGTGAACTAGCGGGCTCCGATATCAGTTCCTACAATGAGCAGTTCTTC.

This chain joins TRBV24-1 and TRBJ2-5; 11 nucleotides agree with TRBD1. From germline, CDR1 is KGHDR and CDR2 SFDVKD. V lost 4 bases and J lost 3; bases outside the gene matches: 3. CDR3 length equals 15 residues. The CDR3 is CATSEGTGGEETQYF. The CDR3 DNA reads TGTGCCACCAGTGAAGGGACAGGGGGGGAAGAGACCCAGTACTTC.

This clonotype has a count of ten or more. The chain recombines TRBV11-2 with TRBJ1-4; D gene uncertain. The germline gives CDR1 SGHAT, CDR2 FQNNGV. V was cut by 0 bases and J by 8 bases, with 4 bases left in between. The CDR3 spans 12 residues. CDR3 loop: CASSLDMEKLFF. DNA of the CDR3: TGTGCCAGCAGCTTAGATATGGAAAAACTGTTTTTT.

This clonotype was seen just once. The V call is TRBV6-5, the J call TRBJ2-3; 8 bases line up with TRBD2. Looked up from germline, CDR1 is MNHEY and CDR2 is SVGAGI. V trimming: 2 bases; J trimming: 0 bases; junction bases outside the gene matches: 7. This CDR3 is 17 amino acids long. In nucleotides, the CDR3 is TGTGCCAGCAGTTACCGACCTAGCGGGCTCAGCACAGATACGCAGTATTTT. It is translated as CASSYRPSGLSTDTQYF.

The chain carries TRBV27 and TRBJ2-1, with 9 nucleotides matching TRBD2. The J call may be wrong; the DNA end is better matched by TRBJ2-5. The CDR3 has 15 amino acids. Germline V gene lookup returns CDR1 MNHEY and CDR2 SMNVEV (reference sequence). For the CDR3, the DNA is TGTGCCAGCAGTTCGGGGGCGGGAGGGCATGAGACCCAGTACTTC. Amino acids: CASSSGAGGHETQYF.

This clonotype has only one observation. This chain connects TRBV6-1 to TRBJ2-1, with 7 bases identical to TRBD2. The J call is doubtful: the DNA matches TRBJ2-7 better. The CDR3 totals 14 residues. CDR1 is MNHNS and CDR2 is SASEGT in the germline V gene. The DNA for the CDR3 is TGTGCCAGCAGTGAAAGGTGGTCGGGGGGCGAGCAGTACTTC. Encoded protein: CASSERWSGGEQYF.

This clonotype was observed a handful of times. The V call is TRBV5-1, the J call TRBJ2-3; D not certain. This CDR3 has 14 residues. Per the germline V gene, CDR1 is SGHRS and CDR2 is YFSETQ. Trimming left V 6 bases short and J 2 bases short, with 13 bases between. The CDR3 coding sequence is TGCGCCAGCATTAGGTCTTTAGACACAGATACGCAGTATTTT. Residues: CASIRSLDTDTQYF.

This chain joins TRBV6-4 and TRBJ2-3; D may be TRBD2 (5 bases). Germline V gene sequence: CDR1 MRHNA, CDR2 SNTAGT. This CDR3 is built from 16 residues. Trimming took off 0 bases at V and 11 bases at J, with 21 bases between the two ends. The CDR3 is CASSDSYLGNHDEQYF. The CDR3 nucleotides read TGTGCCAGCAGTGACTCGTACCTCGGGAACCACGATGAGCAGTATTTT.

In its sample, this clonotype was seen many times. The V and J genes are TRBV12-3 or TRBV12-4 and TRBJ2-7; 9 nucleotides agree with TRBD1. V was clipped by 6 bases and J by 2 bases; unmatched bases: 5. This CDR3 is built from 14 residues. This chain's CDR3 is CASSRRQGAYEQYF. The CDR3 DNA reads as TGTGCCAGCAGCCGTCGACAGGGGGCCTACGAGCAGTACTTC.

This clonotype was seen only once. At one end, the junction sequence differs from germline, possibly due to a read error. The chain recombines TRBV10-3 with TRBJ2-2; D gene ambiguous. Looked up from germline, CDR1 is ENHRY and CDR2 is SYGVKD. The CDR3 length is 14 residues. This chain's CDR3 is CVGSQAVNTDEQFF. The DNA of the CDR3 is TGTGTGGGCAGCCAGGCTGTGAACACCGATGAGCAGTTTTTT.

V gene TRBV6-5 combines with J gene TRBJ2-7; maybe TRBD2 (5 bases). Trimming shortened V by 2 bases and J by 6 bases, and 17 bases separated the two germline ends. Germline V gene sequence: CDR1 MNHEY, CDR2 SVGAGI. The CDR3 has 15 amino acids. CDR3 bases: TGTGCCAGCAGTTACGGAGGTGGAGTCACACGCGAGCAGTACTTC. The encoded protein is CASSYGGGVTREQYF.

This rearrangement joins TRBV6-1 to TRBJ2-2; D is perhaps TRBD1 or TRBD2 (5 bases each). The end of the DNA aligns better with TRBJ2-3, so the J call may be wrong. The CDR3 is 14 amino acids. Germline values: CDR1 MNHNS, CDR2 SASEGT. DNA of the CDR3: TGTGCGGGCAGCCAGGGAGTGAGCACCGAGGAGCAGTATTTT. Amino acid sequence: CAGSQGVSTEEQYF.

On this clonotype itself: One junction end does not reproduce the germline sequence, and a read error may be involved. The V gene is TRBV6-4, the J gene TRBJ2-4, with a tentative D call TRBD2 (6 bases). This CDR3 is built from 15 residues. Germline CDR1 and CDR2: MRHNA and SNTAGT. CDR3 coding DNA: TGTGCCAGCAAGGCGGGGCTGTGTGCCAAAGATACGCAGTATTTC. Its protein product is CASKAGLCAKDTQYF.

The gene calls are TRBV6-1 and TRBJ2-1; D is undetermined. Germline lookup yields CDR1 MNHNS and CDR2 SASEGT. Trimming stripped 10 bases from V and 0 bases from J, with 19 bases between. The CDR3 is 16 amino acids. The CDR3 loop reads CANLPPSRPSYNEQFF. The CDR3 DNA is TGTGCCAACCTACCCCCGTCGCGTCCCTCCTACAATGAGCAGTTCTTC.

The rearrangement uses TRBV7-6 and TRBJ2-1, with 12 bases fitting TRBD2. Per the germline V gene, CDR1 is SGHVS and CDR2 is FNYEAQ. The CDR3 is 16 amino acids. Trimming took 2 bases from V and 13 from J; bases not matched to a gene: 12. The CDR3, as DNA: TGTGCCAGCAGCTTAAGGACTAGCGGGGTCCAAGAGACCCAGTTCTTC. It translates to CASSLRTSGVQETQFF.

The rearrangement links TRBV6-1 to TRBJ2-3, with 8 positions matching TRBD2. Germline trimming cut 8 bases from V and 5 bases from J; bases unmatched to any gene: 15. Germline assignment: CDR1 MNHNS and CDR2 SASEGT. The CDR3 length is 16 residues. CDR3 sequence reads: CASGGNGGGGQDTQYF. For the CDR3, the DNA is TGTGCCAGCGGGGGCAACGGGGGGGGTGGCCAAGATACGCAGTATTTT.

The chain combines TRBV5-1 with TRBJ2-5; D is possibly TRBD1 (6 bases). V was shortened by 4 bases and J by 2 bases, with 21 bases between the two germline ends. Germline loops: CDR1 SGHRS, CDR2 YFSETQ. This CDR3 comprises 17 residues. In DNA form, the CDR3 reads TGCGCCAGCAGCCGACTCCCATCAGATGGACAGCAAGAGACCCAGTACTTC. Translation: CASSRLPSDGQQETQYF.

The V call is TRBV7-2, the J call TRBJ2-1; TRBD2 matches 9 bases. CDR3 length equals 15 residues. Germline V CDR1 and CDR2: SGHTA, FQGNSA. Losses at the gene ends were 1 base for V and 7 bases for J; bases not matched to a gene: 5. The CDR3 sequence is CASSLGSGRTNEQFF. CDR3 bases: TGTGCCAGCAGCTTAGGTAGCGGGAGAACGAATGAGCAGTTCTTC.

The chain recombines TRBV10-1 with TRBJ2-1; 12 bases fit TRBD2. This CDR3 is 15 amino acids long. Germline CDR1 and CDR2: WNHNN and SYGVQD (reference sequence). V lost 5 bases to trimming and J lost 6 bases; unmatched junction nucleotides: 5. CDR3 DNA sequence: TGCGCCAGCAGTAAGGGACTAGCGGGCATCAATGAGCAGTTCTTC. Encoded protein: CASSKGLAGINEQFF.

This rearrangement joins TRBV3-1 to TRBJ2-7, with TRBD2 matching 7 bases. There are 14 residues in the CDR3. V dropped 4 bases and J dropped 5; count of bases not matched to a gene: 8. In germline, CDR1 is LGHDT, CDR2 YNNKEL (reference sequence). In nucleotides, the CDR3 is TGTGCCAGCAGCCCTCCGGGACTAAGCCACGAGCAGTACTTC. It yields the protein CASSPPGLSHEQYF.

This clonotype was seen once. A junction end diverges from the germline sequence, so it may reflect a read error. The chain links TRBV12-3 or TRBV12-4 to TRBJ2-3; D may be TRBD2 (6 bases). The CDR3 is 16 residues long. CDR3 coding DNA: TGTGCCAGCAGTGCTTCCTGGCGGGGAGGCAAAGACACGCAGTATTTC. Residues: CASSASWRGGKDTQYF.

In this sample, this clonotype turned up a few times. The rearrangement uses TRBV10-2 and TRBJ2-7; 9 positions agree with TRBD2. Germline lookup yields CDR1 WSHSY and CDR2 SAAADI. With 4 bases clipped from V and 2 bases from J, the junction kept 3 bases outside the gene matches. The CDR3 extends over 14 amino acids. CDR3 in amino acids: CASSAAGGTYEQYF. The CDR3 nucleotides read TGCGCCAGCAGTGCAGCGGGAGGTACCTACGAGCAGTACTTC.

The rearrangement links TRBV6-2 or TRBV6-3 to TRBJ2-3; 15 bases map to TRBD2. The J call may be faulty, since TRBJ2-7 better matches the DNA end. The CDR3 totals 15 residues. CDR1 and CDR2 from the germline V gene are MNHEY and SVGEGT. As DNA, the CDR3 is TGTGCCAGCAGCGGACTAGCGGGAGGGCCCCCCGAGCAGTACTTC. It encodes CASSGLAGGPPEQYF.

With regard to this clonotype: Sequence at one end of the junction differs from germline and may be a read error. V is TRBV6-1 and J is TRBJ2-1; 8 bases agree with TRBD2. Germline-derived CDR1 and CDR2 are MNHNS and SASEGT. There are 17 residues in the CDR3. This CDR3 is CASSAGGGGRGKETQYF. The CDR3 DNA is TGTGCCAGCAGTGCGGGGGGGGGGGGGCGCGGCAAAGAGACCCAGTATTTC.

This clonotype was seen a single time. V gene TRBV6-4 combines with J gene TRBJ2-3, with 7 bases that match TRBD2. Trimming at V came to 6 bases and at J to 5 bases, leaving 14 bases not matched to a gene. The CDR3 spans 16 residues. CDR1 is MRHNA, CDR2 SNTAGT, per germline. In DNA form, the CDR3 reads TGTGCCAGCAGGGGCTCGGGGGGAGGTGACAAAGATACGCAGTATTTT. It translates to CASRGSGGGDKDTQYF.

This clonotype has just a few counts. The CDR3 DNA follows: TGCAGTGCTCGGGACCAAACCGGGGAGCTGTTTTTT. Amino acids: CSARDQTGELFF. This rearrangement joins TRBV20-1 to TRBJ2-2; D may correspond to TRBD1 or TRBD2 (5 bases each). Trimming cost V 5 bases and J 5 bases, with 9 bases left between them. This CDR3 has 12 amino acids. CDR1 DFQATT and CDR2 SNEGSKA come from the germline V gene (reference sequence).

The chain joins TRBV7-2 to TRBJ2-5; the D gene is possibly TRBD1 (6 bases). The J call may be incorrect, as the DNA end agrees better with TRBJ2-1. CDR1 and CDR2 (germline): SGHTA, FQGNSA. The CDR3 is 13 amino acids. Here the CDR3 reads CASSHYRDNEQFF. CDR3 DNA: TGTGCCAGCAGCCACTACAGGGACAATGAGCAGTTCTTC.